Listed below are T cell receptor beta chains from one sample, sequenced in a study of blood T cells in healthy people across ages. TCRdb recomputed calls from the 5' RACE reads with MiXCR, one row per CDR3 protein. Of some 1.8 million distinct CDR3 sequences in the sample, about 39% are singletons; the top ten hold more than 20%. What was sequenced was blood. The receptor source for this set is a human donor in good health. Both conserved end residues are part of each CDR3. The D gene is left open where the match is weak. Clone sizes are given selectively: once, few, many, or a class where the clone is expanded.

J gene: TRBJ2-1; D gene: NA; clone size: many; V gene: TRBV10-3; CDR3 DNA: TGTGCCATCAGTGAAGGTAGTTTCGGCTCCTACAATGAGCAGTTCTTC; CDR3 protein: CAISEGSFGSYNEQFF
J gene: TRBJ1-6; D gene: TRBD1; clone size: few; V gene: TRBV29-1; CDR3 DNA: TGCAGCGTTGGACAGGGGAGAAATTCACCCCTCCACTTT; CDR3 protein: CSVGQGRNSPLHF
J gene: TRBJ2-3; D gene: TRBD1; clone size: NA; V gene: TRBV7-3; CDR3 DNA: TGTGCCAGCAGCTCCTCTCCCGGGACAGGTTATACGCAGTATTTT; CDR3 protein: CASSSSPGTGYTQYF
J gene: TRBJ1-6; D gene: TRBD1; clone size: NA; V gene: TRBV7-2; CDR3 DNA: TGTGCCAGCAGCCAACTACCGGGACAGTATAATTCACCCCTCCACTTT; CDR3 protein: CASSQLPGQYNSPLHF
J gene: TRBJ1-2; D gene: TRBD1; clone size: NA; V gene: TRBV7-2; CDR3 DNA: TGTGCCAGCAGCGCGCGGGACAGCGGTGGCTACACCTTC; CDR3 protein: CASSARDSGGYTF
J gene: TRBJ1-5; D gene: NA; clone size: NA; V gene: TRBV2; CDR3 DNA: TGTGCCAGCACTACCATAAGTGGGGTCAATTACAATCAGCCCCAGCATTTT; CDR3 protein: CASTTISGVNYNQPQHF
J gene: TRBJ2-2; D gene: NA; clone size: NA; V gene: TRBV7-3; CDR3 DNA: TGTGCCAGCAGCTCAGACCCAACCGCCGACACCGGGGAGCTGTTTTTT; CDR3 protein: CASSSDPTADTGELFF
J gene: TRBJ2-1; D gene: TRBD2; clone size: NA; V gene: TRBV28; CDR3 DNA: TGTGCCAGCGTGGGACTAGCGGACTACAATGAGCAGTTCTTC; CDR3 protein: CASVGLADYNEQFF
J gene: TRBJ2-1; D gene: TRBD2; clone size: once; V gene: TRBV9; CDR3 DNA: TGTGCCAGCAGCGGGACTAGCGTTCACAATGAGCAGTTCTTC; CDR3 protein: CASSGTSVHNEQFF
J gene: TRBJ2-7; D gene: NA; clone size: few; V gene: TRBV29-1; CDR3 DNA: TGCAGCGTTGGGTTCCGGGGTGAGCAGTACTTC; CDR3 protein: CSVGFRGEQYF
J gene: TRBJ2-7; D gene: TRBD1; clone size: NA; V gene: TRBV4-1; CDR3 DNA: TGCGCCAGCAGCCAAGGGCAGGGGGTACCCTACGAGCAGTACTTC; CDR3 protein: CASSQGQGVPYEQYF
J gene: TRBJ1-4; D gene: NA; clone size: few; V gene: TRBV20-1; CDR3 DNA: TGCAGTGCTAGTAAATCGGGTGAAAAACTGTTTTTT; CDR3 protein: CSASKSGEKLFF
J gene: TRBJ2-3; D gene: NA; clone size: NA; V gene: TRBV28; CDR3 DNA: TGTGCCAGCAGTTCGGACACAGATGCGCAGTATTTT; CDR3 protein: CASSSDTDAQYF
J gene: TRBJ2-1; D gene: TRBD2; clone size: many; V gene: TRBV12-3/TRBV12-4; CDR3 DNA: TGTGCCAGCAGCCAAAATAGCGGGGGGGGAGATGAGCAGTTCTTC; CDR3 protein: CASSQNSGGGDEQFF
J gene: TRBJ2-7; D gene: TRBD1; clone size: NA; V gene: TRBV4-3; CDR3 DNA: TGCGCCAGCAGCCAAGGGGCCGGGACAGGGTCCTACGAGCAGTACTTC; CDR3 protein: CASSQGAGTGSYEQYF
J gene: TRBJ1-6; D gene: NA; clone size: many; V gene: TRBV18; CDR3 DNA: TGTGCCAGCTCACCCCTTGAGAATTCACCCCTCCACTTT; CDR3 protein: CASSPLENSPLHF
J gene: TRBJ1-2; D gene: TRBD1; clone size: NA; V gene: TRBV12-3/TRBV12-4; CDR3 DNA: TGTGCCAGCAGTTTATTCGTCAGGGGGCTACCCGGCTACACCTTC; CDR3 protein: CASSLFVRGLPGYTF
J gene: TRBJ2-5; D gene: TRBD1; clone size: few; V gene: TRBV10-3; CDR3 DNA: TGTGCCATCAGTACAGGGGGAACCCAAGAGACCCAGTACTTC; CDR3 protein: CAISTGGTQETQYF
J gene: TRBJ2-7; D gene: TRBD1; clone size: NA; V gene: TRBV7-2; CDR3 DNA: TGTGCCAGCAGCTTAGCCGACAGGGGGCCGTACGAGCAGTACTTC; CDR3 protein: CASSLADRGPYEQYF
J gene: TRBJ1-5; D gene: NA; clone size: few; V gene: TRBV15; CDR3 DNA: TGTGCCACCAGCAGAGGGTCAGGGTCCCCTAGCAATCAGCCCCAGCATTTT; CDR3 protein: CATSRGSGSPSNQPQHF
J gene: TRBJ2-5; D gene: TRBD2; clone size: NA; V gene: TRBV7-6; CDR3 DNA: TGTGCCAGCAGACCGACTAGCGGGGGAGGAGAGACCCAGTACTTC; CDR3 protein: CASRPTSGGGETQYF
J gene: TRBJ1-2; D gene: NA; clone size: NA; V gene: TRBV20-1; CDR3 DNA: TGCAGTGCTAGAGCAGGGATGTCATATGGCTGCACCTTC; CDR3 protein: CSARAGMSYGCTF
J gene: TRBJ1-1; D gene: NA; clone size: few; V gene: TRBV13; CDR3 DNA: TGTGCCAGCAGCCCGCTCAGGGTAGGCACTGAAGCTTTCTTT; CDR3 protein: CASSPLRVGTEAFF
J gene: TRBJ2-3; D gene: NA; clone size: NA; V gene: TRBV18; CDR3 DNA: TGTGCCAACTCACCACCCCGGGTGGGAGATACGCAGTATTTT; CDR3 protein: CANSPPRVGDTQYF
J gene: TRBJ2-1; D gene: NA; clone size: NA; V gene: TRBV6-2/TRBV6-3; CDR3 DNA: TGTGCCAGCAGTTACGGTGGGCTAGATGGGTACAATGAGCAGTTCTTC; CDR3 protein: CASSYGGLDGYNEQFF
J gene: TRBJ2-1; D gene: NA; clone size: NA; V gene: TRBV4-1; CDR3 DNA: TGCGCCAGCAGCCAAGCAGCAGGGGTCCATGAGCAGTTCTTC; CDR3 protein: CASSQAAGVHEQFF
J gene: TRBJ1-2; D gene: TRBD1; clone size: many; V gene: TRBV15; CDR3 DNA: TGTGCCACCAGCAAGGCAGGGGGAAGTGGCTACACCTTC; CDR3 protein: CATSKAGGSGYTF
J gene: TRBJ1-2; D gene: NA; clone size: few; V gene: TRBV7-2; CDR3 DNA: TGTGCCAGCAACCGATTCCAGGGTGGCGGTGGCTACACCTTC; CDR3 protein: CASNRFQGGGGYTF
J gene: TRBJ1-4; D gene: NA; clone size: once; V gene: TRBV20-1; CDR3 DNA: TGCAGTGCTAGTTTTCCAGAAAAACTGTTTTTT; CDR3 protein: CSASFPEKLFF
J gene: TRBJ2-1; D gene: TRBD2; clone size: few; V gene: TRBV7-8; CDR3 DNA: TGTGCCAGCAGCCTGTATCTAGCGGGGTTAACCAATGAGCAGTTCTTC; CDR3 protein: CASSLYLAGLTNEQFF
J gene: TRBJ1-5; D gene: NA; clone size: NA; V gene: TRBV4-1; CDR3 DNA: TGCGCCAGCAGCCCCTCTCTTGACTCAGGAAGACAGCCCCAGCATTTT; CDR3 protein: CASSPSLDSGRQPQHF
J gene: TRBJ2-1; D gene: TRBD1; clone size: NA; V gene: TRBV7-2; CDR3 DNA: TGTGCCAGCAACCCGAACCCCGTGACAGGGGCTGAGCAGTTCTTC; CDR3 protein: CASNPNPVTGAEQFF
J gene: TRBJ1-2; D gene: NA; clone size: NA; V gene: TRBV24-1; CDR3 DNA: TGTGCCACCAGTGATTTGCGGGCCACGTACACCTTC; CDR3 protein: CATSDLRATYTF
J gene: TRBJ2-7; D gene: TRBD2; clone size: NA; V gene: TRBV20-1; CDR3 DNA: TGCAGTGCGCCCGGGACTATGGGATCCTACGAGCAGTACTTC; CDR3 protein: CSAPGTMGSYEQYF
J gene: TRBJ1-1; D gene: NA; clone size: once; V gene: TRBV20-1; CDR3 DNA: TGCAGTGCTAGGGAGGTCATGAACACTGAAGCTTTCTTT; CDR3 protein: CSAREVMNTEAFF
J gene: TRBJ1-4; D gene: TRBD1; clone size: many; V gene: TRBV4-3; CDR3 DNA: TGCGCCAGCAGCCGCGGACAGGCAACTAATGAAAAACTGTTTTTT; CDR3 protein: CASSRGQATNEKLFF
J gene: TRBJ2-7; D gene: NA; clone size: many; V gene: TRBV4-1; CDR3 DNA: TGCGCCAGCAGCCACCAGGGACGCCGGAGCGAGCAGTACTTC; CDR3 protein: CASSHQGRRSEQYF
J gene: TRBJ2-2; D gene: NA; clone size: NA; V gene: TRBV20-1; CDR3 DNA: TGCAGTGCTAGGCCTACAGGGCGAAACACCGGGGAGCTGTTTTTT; CDR3 protein: CSARPTGRNTGELFF
J gene: TRBJ2-1; D gene: TRBD1; clone size: NA; V gene: TRBV12-3/TRBV12-4; CDR3 DNA: TGTGCCAGCAGTTCCGGGACAGGGGCGAATGAGCAGTTCTTC; CDR3 protein: CASSSGTGANEQFF
J gene: TRBJ2-1; D gene: NA; clone size: NA; V gene: TRBV2; CDR3 DNA: TGTGCCAGCACCTCTTCCGAGACCCAGTTCTTC; CDR3 protein: CASTSSETQFF
J gene: TRBJ2-5; D gene: NA; clone size: NA; V gene: TRBV7-2; CDR3 DNA: TGTGCCAGCAGCTTAGACCGGGGTGCTAGCGTAGAGACCCAGTACTTC; CDR3 protein: CASSLDRGASVETQYF